Detailed here is one TCR beta chain. This sample is drawn from a study of blood T cell repertoires in COVID-19. Trimming left V 3 bases short and J 3 bases short, with 12 bases between. Germline lookup yields CDR1 DFQATT and CDR2 SNEGSKA (reference sequence). This CDR3 has 13 residues. Original analysis: Amplification of reference gene primers was used by the study to estimate nucleated cell counts. Produced via immunoSEQ multiplex PCR; TCRdb's table is partial and in-frame only. Clone size and V and J calls were adopted from that table, with D and trimming inferred from the DNA. The sample contains about 320,000 clones, 70% to 90% of which appear only once.

J is TRBJ2-7 and V is TRBV20-1; D not resolved. The sequence came from a human donor in a cohort sampled during active COVID-19. The sample comprised peripheral blood. The CDR3 is CSASYTVFYEQYF. In DNA form, the CDR3 reads TGCAGTGCTAGTTACACCGTTTTCTACGAGCAGTACTTC.